The rows below give T cell receptor beta chains drawn from one sample of a study of PD-1 blockade in classical Hodgkin lymphoma. Using immunoSEQ multiplex PCR, the repertoire was profiled, and TCRdb retains in-frame clones only, with some absent. The sample records 25,000 to 30,000 clones, approximately 90% being singletons. The sample taken for sequencing was peripheral blood mononuclear cells (PBMCs). These receptors were obtained from a human donor with classical Hodgkin lymphoma. Each CDR3 is given with its conserved first and last residue. The order of the fields is V gene, clone size, J gene, D gene, CDR3 DNA, CDR3 protein. The D gene is left open where the match is weak. Some rows mark clone size as missing; the rest say once, few, many or name a class of expanded clone.

>TRBV5-1|-|TRBJ2-3|-
TGCGCCAGCAGCTTGGGGCAGGACACAGATACGCAGTATTTT
CASSLGQDTDTQYF
>TRBV7-8|-|TRBJ1-1|TRBD1
TGTGCCAGCAGCTTAGACAGGGGGACCACTGAAGCTTTCTTT
CASSLDRGTTEAFF
>TRBV2|once|TRBJ2-3|-
TGTGCCAGCAATCGGGAGATTGGAGATACGCAGTATTTT
CASNREIGDTQYF
>TRBV28|few|TRBJ1-5|-
TGTGCCAGCAGTTTAGGACGGCGAGGGGCCCCTCAGCCCCAGCATTTT
CASSLGRRGAPQPQHF
>TRBV6-5|-|TRBJ2-7|-
TGTGCCAGCAGTTACCGACAGCCCTACGAGCAGTACTTC
CASSYRQPYEQYF
>TRBV28|-|TRBJ2-7|TRBD2
TGTGCCAGCAGAACTAGCGGGGGGCTTATCTCCTACGAGCAGTACTTC
CASRTSGGLISYEQYF
>TRBV5-1|-|TRBJ2-3|-
TGCGCCAGCAGCTCCGACAGGCCTACAGATACGCAGTATTTT
CASSSDRPTDTQYF
>TRBV27|-|TRBJ1-3|-
TGTGCCAGCAGTTTATCGATTGAGCCGGGAAACACCATATATTTT
CASSLSIEPGNTIYF
>TRBV7-9|-|TRBJ1-2|-
TGTGCCAGCAGCCTCCGAGGATACGGGTACTATGGCTACACCTTC
CASSLRGYGYYGYTF
>TRBV2|-|TRBJ1-2|-
TGTGCCAGCAGTGAAGACGGTGGCTACACCTTC
CASSEDGGYTF
>TRBV27|-|TRBJ1-1|-
TGTGCCAGCAGGCCGGACGGGACGAACACTGAAGCTTTCTTT
CASRPDGTNTEAFF
>TRBV5-1|-|TRBJ2-2|-
TGCGCCAGCAGCTTGGAGGTTCCCGGGGAGCTGTTTTTT
CASSLEVPGELFF
>TRBV18|once|TRBJ2-5|TRBD2
TGTGCCAGCTCACCACAGCGCTTTGCGGGAGTAGGGGAGACCCAGTACTTC
CASSPQRFAGVGETQYF
>TRBV4-1|-|TRBJ1-4|TRBD1
TGCGCCAGCAGCCAAGCCGGGACAGGGAATGAAAAACTGTTTTTT
CASSQAGTGNEKLFF
>TRBV2|-|TRBJ1-1|-
TGTGCCAGCAGTAAGACCTTAAACACTGAAGCTTTCTTT
CASSKTLNTEAFF
>TRBV19|-|TRBJ1-1|-
TGTGCCAGTAGTTGGGCAGGACTCTCCACTGAAGCTTTCTTT
CASSWAGLSTEAFF
>TRBV18|-|TRBJ2-2|TRBD2
TGTGCCAGCTCACCGCTCCTTCCGCGGGAGGTCTTTACTGGGGAGCCGTTTTTT
CASSPLLPREVFTGEPFF
>TRBV7-9|-|TRBJ2-1|-
TGTGCCAGCACCCTTGGAGCCCCTCTGGACAATGAGCAGTTCTTC
CASTLGAPLDNEQFF
>TRBV4-2|few|TRBJ2-1|-
TGTGCCAGCAGCCAAGATAAAGCGGATGAGCAGTTCTTC
CASSQDKADEQFF
>TRBV4-1|-|TRBJ1-2|-
TGCGCCAGCAGCCAAGAACGGCATCGCGGCTACACCTTC
CASSQERHRGYTF
>TRBV4-3|-|TRBJ1-5|TRBD1
TGCGCCAGCAGCCAGGACAGGGGCAATCAGCCCCAGCATTTT
CASSQDRGNQPQHF
>TRBV19|-|TRBJ1-5|-
TGTGCCAGTAGTATTGGGGGGGGGATAAATCAGCCCCAGCATTTT
CASSIGGGINQPQHF
>TRBV28|-|TRBJ1-1|TRBD1
TGTGCCAGTACAGGGGGCAGGGAAGCTTTCTTT
CASTGGREAFF
>TRBV28|-|TRBJ2-5|-
TGTGCCAGCAGTTTATGGGGGTATGGACAGCAAATGGGGGAGACCCAGTACTTC
CASSLWGYGQQMGETQYF
>TRBV19|few|TRBJ1-2|-
TGTGCCAGTAGTATAGTTGCCGCGGTGAGCGGCTACACCTTC
CASSIVAAVSGYTF
>TRBV7-9|few|TRBJ1-3|-
TGTGCCAGCAGCCCGGTCCTCTCTGGAAACACCATATATTTT
CASSPVLSGNTIYF
>TRBV27|-|TRBJ2-7|-
TGTGCCAGCAGTCCCATTAAAGGGAGTTCCTACGAGCAGTACTTC
CASSPIKGSSYEQYF
>TRBV11-2|-|TRBJ2-2|TRBD2
TGTGCCAGCAGACCTAGCGGGATTCGTGGCACCGGGGAGCTGTTTTTT
CASRPSGIRGTGELFF
>TRBV2|-|TRBJ1-1|-
TGTGCCAGCAGTATGGCTTTACAGGCTTTCTTT
CASSMALQAFF
>TRBV6-5|-|TRBJ1-1|-
TGTGCCAGCAGCCCACAGGCTACGAACACTGAAGCTTTCTTT
CASSPQATNTEAFF
>TRBV10-3|few|TRBJ1-5|-
TGTGCCATCGGTAACGGGGGCAATCAGCCCCAGCATTTT
CAIGNGGNQPQHF
>TRBV7-3|once|TRBJ2-7|-
TGTGCCAGCAGCTTAGGGCCAGGGATGGGCGAGCAGTACTTC
CASSLGPGMGEQYF
>TRBV7-9|few|TRBJ1-1|TRBD1
TGTGCCAGCAGCTCCCAGGGGGCCGACACTGAAGCTTTCTTT
CASSSQGADTEAFF
>TRBV14|-|TRBJ2-2|-
TGTGCCAGCAGCCCTGTGACAGTTAGGGGGGAGCTGTTTTTT
CASSPVTVRGELFF
>TRBV11-2|-|TRBJ1-2|-
TGTGCCAGCAGCTTAGGCGCAGCAGCTAGCTATGGCTACACCTTC
CASSLGAAASYGYTF
>TRBV2|-|TRBJ2-3|TRBD2
TGTGCCAGCAGTGAAGGAGCGGGAGGAAATACGCAGTATTTT
CASSEGAGGNTQYF
>TRBV6-1|-|TRBJ1-1|TRBD1
TGTGCCAGTACTCAGGGGGCAGAGAACACTGAAGCTTTCTTT
CASTQGAENTEAFF
>TRBV19|-|TRBJ1-5|-
TGTGCCAGTAGTGCCCATAATCAGCCCCAGCATTTT
CASSAHNQPQHF
>TRBV28|-|TRBJ2-3|TRBD2
TGTGCCAGCGGGGGGGGACTGCGGGTGGATACGCAGTATTTT
CASGGGLRVDTQYF
>TRBV7-7|-|TRBJ2-2|-
TGTGCCAGCAGCTTCCGATCTCAGGGGGAGGCCGGGGAGCTGTTTTTT
CASSFRSQGEAGELFF
>TRBV4-2|once|TRBJ1-1|TRBD1
TGTGCCAGCAGCCAACGCACAGGGGGCACCACTGAAGCTTTCTTT
CASSQRTGGTTEAFF
>TRBV5-4|-|TRBJ2-3|TRBD2
TGTGCCAGCAGCTACCTAGGGAGGGACGAAGATACGCAGTATTTT
CASSYLGRDEDTQYF
>TRBV10-3|once|TRBJ2-2|TRBD1
TGTGCCGCAGGGACAGGGGCTGACACCGGGGAGCTGTTTTTT
CAAGTGADTGELFF
>TRBV28|-|TRBJ1-5|TRBD1
TGTGCCAGCAGTTTCTCGGGACAGGGACATCAGCCCCAGCATTTT
CASSFSGQGHQPQHF
>TRBV9|few|TRBJ2-7|TRBD2
TGTGCCAGCAGCGAGCTAGCGGGCGTGGGGGAGCAGTACTTC
CASSELAGVGEQYF